Following are 17 T cell receptor beta chains from one sample sequenced in a study of blood T cell repertoires in COVID-19. Data came from immunoSEQ multiplex PCR; TCRdb stores just in-frame clones and leaves some out. The sample includes more than 90,000 clones, around 94% of them seen just once. Sequencing was performed on peripheral blood. These receptors were obtained from a man aged 45-60 years with active COVID-19.

This clone has only one observation. This chain uses TRBV28 with TRBJ2-5, with 10 bases fitting TRBD1. The CDR3 spans 16 residues. In germline, CDR1 is MDHEN, CDR2 SYDVKM. The V gene end was trimmed by 4 bases and the J gene end by 4 bases; junction bases not matched to a gene: 9. DNA for the CDR3: TGTGCCAGCAGTTCTTTGGGGACAGGGGCGGGAGAGACCCAGTACTTC. Translating gives CASSSLGTGAGETQYF.

This chain uses TRBV5-6 with TRBJ2-7, with 8 bases that match TRBD2. The ends lost 4 bases at V and 4 bases at J; junction bases unmatched: 7. This CDR3 is built from 14 residues. Germline V gives CDR1 SGHDT, CDR2 YYEEEE. The CDR3 DNA reads TGTGCCAGCAGCCCAGCGGGAGTAATATACGAGCAGTACTTC. Protein sequence: CASSPAGVIYEQYF.

The J gene is TRBJ1-3, the V gene TRBV3-1 (or the pseudogene TRBV3-2); the D is unclear. This CDR3 comprises 18 residues. Germline V gene data show CDR1 as LGHDT and CDR2 as YNNKEL (reference sequence). V shed 4 bases and J shed 0 bases, with 19 bases lying between them. This CDR3 reads CASSPFSNPSFSGNTIYF. In DNA, the CDR3 is TGTGCCAGCAGCCCTTTTTCAAACCCCAGTTTCTCTGGAAACACCATATATTTT.

The chain carries TRBV11-3 and TRBJ2-7; 8 bases line up with TRBD2. The germline CDR1 and CDR2 sequences are SGHNT and YENEEA. V lost 4 bases and J lost 6; bases outside the gene matches: 5. This CDR3 spans 13 amino acids. The CDR3, as DNA: TGTGCCAGCAGCTCACCTGCGGGAGGCGAGCAGTACTTC. This sequence encodes CASSSPAGGEQYF.

The J gene is TRBJ2-3, the V gene TRBV6-5; 9 bases line up with TRBD1. The CDR3 has 15 amino acids. Trimming at V came to 9 bases and at J to 3 bases, leaving 10 bases not matched to a gene. Germline CDR1 is MNHEY and CDR2 is SVGAGI. CDR3 sequence (DNA): TGTGCCAGTCTCCGCGGACAGGGGAGGACAGATACGCAGTATTTT. Protein sequence: CASLRGQGRTDTQYF.

This chain links TRBV7-9 with TRBJ2-7; perhaps TRBD1 as D (5 bases). V lost 5 bases and J 3 bases, leaving 14 bases between the germline ends. CDR1 and CDR2 (germline): SEHNR, FQNEAQ (reference sequence). This CDR3 has 14 residues. Written as DNA, the CDR3 is TGTGCCAGCAGCCCCGCCCCAGGGATCTACGAGCAGTACTTC. Translation: CASSPAPGIYEQYF.

The chain links TRBV5-4 to TRBJ2-7; possible D gene TRBD2, 5 bases. The CDR3 has 15 amino acids. From germline, CDR1 is SGHNT and CDR2 YYREEE (reference sequence). The V end lost 1 base, the J end lost 6 bases, and 17 bases lay between the germline ends. The CDR3 here is CASSLPRTHASEQYF. In nucleotides, the CDR3 is TGTGCCAGCAGCTTGCCTCGGACTCACGCTAGCGAGCAGTACTTC.

This rearrangement joins TRBV7-6 to TRBJ1-2, with D maybe TRBD1 (5 bases). Deletions cut 1 base from V and 4 bases from J, with 13 bases between. The germline V gene encodes CDR1 SGHVS and CDR2 FNYEAQ. The CDR3 extends over 15 amino acids. The CDR3 DNA reads as TGTGCCAGCAGCTTAGACCAGGGAGGCGGCTATGGCTACACCTTC. Protein sequence: CASSLDQGGGYGYTF.

This chain uses TRBV28 with TRBJ1-2, with 7 bases aligning to TRBD1. The V gene's germline CDR1 is MDHEN and CDR2 SYDVKM. The CDR3 length is 16 residues. V was pared by 7 bases and J by 0 bases, with 11 bases of the junction left unmatched. The DNA for the CDR3 is TGTGCCAGCATTCCTCTGGGACAGAATACTAACTATGGCTACACCTTC. It is translated as CASIPLGQNTNYGYTF.

The rearrangement links TRBV27 to TRBJ1-5; 8 bases are a match to TRBD1. Per the germline V gene, CDR1 is MNHEY and CDR2 is SMNVEV (reference sequence). V lost 2 bases, J lost 4 bases, and 1 base stayed unmatched. The CDR3 sequence is 14 residues long. The CDR3 coding sequence is TGTGCCAGCAGTTTAGGACAGGGAAATCAGCCCCAGCATTTT. Protein: CASSLGQGNQPQHF.

The chain uses TRBV11-2 and TRBJ1-2, with 9 bases lining up with TRBD1. Per germline, CDR1 SGHAT and CDR2 FQNNGV. The CDR3 extends over 15 amino acids. The trim removed 2 bases at V and 5 bases at J, leaving 6 bases unmatched. The CDR3 is CASSLSPGTGYGYTF. DNA of the CDR3: TGTGCCAGCAGCTTAAGTCCCGGGACAGGGTATGGCTACACCTTC.

This chain connects TRBV30 to TRBJ1-2; TRBD1 agrees at 9 bases. CDR1 GTSNPN and CDR2 SVGIG come from the germline V gene (reference sequence). Trimming cost V 3 bases and J 3 bases; bases outside gene matches: 2. The CDR3 loop spans 13 amino acids. This CDR3 reads CAWRQGAYYGYTF. In DNA form, the CDR3 reads TGTGCCTGGAGACAGGGGGCATACTATGGCTACACCTTC.

The CDR3 DNA sequence: TGTGCCAGCAGCTCCGGGACTAGCGTAAACCAAGAGACCCAGTACTTC. It yields the protein CASSSGTSVNQETQYF. This chain uses TRBV11-2 with TRBJ2-5, with TRBD2 identical over 10 bases. This CDR3 contains 16 residues. Per germline, CDR1 SGHAT and CDR2 FQNNGV. V lost 4 bases to trimming and J lost 0 bases; unmatched junction nucleotides: 5.

V usage is TRBV2 and J usage is TRBJ1-6; D remains unclear. In germline, CDR1 is SNHLY, CDR2 FYNNEI. The V end was cut by 3 bases, the J end by 7 bases, with 7 bases between. CDR3 length: 13 residues. CDR3 in DNA: TGTGCCAGCAGTGAGTCAGAAAATTCACCCCTCCACTTT. As protein: CASSESENSPLHF.

The J gene is TRBJ1-5, the V gene TRBV6-2 or TRBV6-3; D remains ambiguous. The V gene's germline CDR1 is MNHEY and CDR2 SVGEGT. The CDR3 has 21 amino acids. V was clipped by 6 bases and J by 0 bases, with 30 bases between them. The CDR3 region is CASSRESGPGISLYSNQPQHF. The CDR3 nucleotides are TGTGCCAGCAGCCGCGAATCAGGTCCGGGGATTAGTTTGTATAGCAATCAGCCCCAGCATTTT.

The J gene is TRBJ1-2, the V gene TRBV30; 9 bases line up with TRBD1. V lost 1 base, J lost 9 bases, and 9 bases stayed unmatched. Germline assignment: CDR1 GTSNPN and CDR2 SVGIG (reference sequence). This CDR3 is 14 amino acids long. The CDR3 loop is CAWSETGGMLSYTF. The CDR3, as DNA: TGTGCCTGGAGTGAGACAGGGGGGATGTTGAGCTACACCTTC.

The chain employs TRBV7-3 and TRBJ2-3; TRBD2 aligns across 9 bases. Germline V gene sequence: CDR1 SGHTA, CDR2 FQGTGA. This CDR3 comprises 15 residues. The trim removed 4 bases at V and 5 bases at J, leaving 7 bases unmatched. CDR3 in DNA: TGTGCCAGCAGCTCCTTAGCGGGAGCCTTAGATACGCAGTATTTT. This codes for CASSSLAGALDTQYF.